The sequence of this T cell receptor (beta chain) was determined in a study of CD4+ T cells in melanoma. Study observations and caveats: CD8+ T cell, macrophage and B cell function reportedly correlated with neoantigen-specific CD4+ T cells. Diverse differentiation states were reported for melanoma neoantigen-specific CD4+ T cells.

TCRdb keeps only in-frame clones here, not all; method: immunoSEQ multiplex PCR. The table includes 20,000 to 25,000 clones, over 75% detected once. The CDR3 has 13 residues. Germline V gene data show CDR1 as SGHRS and CDR2 as YFSETQ. V was shortened by 4 bases and J by 8 bases, with 15 bases between the two germline ends. A remark on this clone: Its antigen is as yet unknown.

This receptor was taken from a human donor with melanoma. The V and J genes are TRBV5-1 and TRBJ1-1, with D unclear. The sample comprised cells from a culture (not recorded whether cultured in vitro). The CDR3 coding sequence is TGCGCCAGCAGCGAAGGGTTGGAGAGAGAAGCTTTCTTT. This translates into CASSEGLEREAFF.